This record concerns one TCR beta chain sequence. The antigen remains unidentified. 60 Vbeta and 13 Jbeta primers were used in PCR. TCRdb keeps only in-frame clones here, not all; method: immunoSEQ multiplex PCR. Seen in this sample are 130,000 to 150,000 clones; the ten most common clones hold 0.8% to 1%. This CDR3 has 14 amino acids. Germline values: CDR1 SQVTM, CDR2 ANQGSEA. Trimming removed 4 bases from V and 5 bases from J; junction bases left unmatched: 10. This record comes from a study of cytomegalovirus exposure and HLA in healthy donors. Study-level results: There was a cluster of highly shared sequence variants that was likely a sequencing artifact.

Source material: PBMCs. The TCR comes from a male donor in good health and CMV-seronegative. The chain recombines TRBV29-1 with TRBJ2-7, with 8 bases lining up with TRBD1. The CDR3 DNA reads TGCAGCGTTGTTCTCAGGGGGCGTACCCACGAGCAGTACTTC. Translation: CSVVLRGRTHEQYF.